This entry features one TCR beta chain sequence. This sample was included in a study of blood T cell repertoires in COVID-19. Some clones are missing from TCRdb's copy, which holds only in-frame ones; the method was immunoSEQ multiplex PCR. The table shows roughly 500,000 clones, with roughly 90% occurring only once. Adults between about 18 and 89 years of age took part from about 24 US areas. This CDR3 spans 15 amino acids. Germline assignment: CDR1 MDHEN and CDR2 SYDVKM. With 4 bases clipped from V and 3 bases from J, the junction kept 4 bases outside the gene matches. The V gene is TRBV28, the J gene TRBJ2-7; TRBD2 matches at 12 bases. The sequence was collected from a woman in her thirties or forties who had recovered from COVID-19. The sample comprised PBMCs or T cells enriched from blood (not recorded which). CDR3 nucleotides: TGTGCCAGCAGTTCTCCGGGACTAGCGGGCTACGAGCAGTACTTC. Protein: CASSSPGLAGYEQYF.